Shown below are 9 T cell receptor beta chains from a single sample sequenced in a study of shared clonotypes between healthy human individuals. Method: immunoSEQ multiplex PCR; TCRdb's copy keeps in-frame clones and lacks some. The sample has roughly 2 million clones, under 97% seen once; the top ten hold approximately 0.13%. The material sequenced was naive CD4+ T cells sorted from blood. As for subset: CD45RA+ positively selected. These receptor sequences come from a young man in good health.

The chain joins TRBV7-8 to TRBJ2-7; D may correspond to TRBD1 or TRBD2 (5 bases each). CDR3 length: 13 residues. Germline V gene sequence: CDR1 SGHVS, CDR2 FQNEAQ. Trimming pared 7 bases from V and 5 bases from J, leaving 15 bases between. CDR3 coding DNA: TGTGCCAGCATACCGGTCGGGGACCACGAGCAGTACTTC. Its protein is CASIPVGDHEQYF.

The rearrangement uses TRBV19 and TRBJ1-6, with a weak D call TRBD1 (6 bases). The V gene's germline CDR1 is LNHDA and CDR2 SQIVND (reference sequence). Trimming cost V 7 bases and J 7 bases, with 14 bases left between them. This CDR3 comprises 14 residues. The CDR3 sequence: CASMGGAGNSPLHF. The DNA for the CDR3 is TGTGCCAGTATGGGGGGGGCTGGGAATTCACCCCTCCACTTT. The complete variable domain, with remaining parts taken from reference TRBV19 and TRBJ1-6, reads DGGITQSPKYLFRKEGQNVTLSCEQNLNHDAMYWYRQDPGQGLRLIYYSQIVNDFQKGDIAEGYSVSREKKESFPLTVTSAQKNPTAFYLCASMGGAGNSPLHFGNGTRLTVT.

The V gene is TRBV30, the J gene TRBJ1-2; D is uncertain. The ends were cut back, 5 bases at V and 8 bases at J, with 15 bases in the middle. Germline CDR1 GTSNPN, CDR2 SVGIG (reference sequence). There are 12 residues in the CDR3. The CDR3: CAWAAWTGGYTF. The CDR3 coding sequence is TGTGCCTGGGCTGCCTGGACTGGCGGCTACACCTTC.

CDR3 in amino acids: CGALNRGRTNYEQYF. CDR3 in DNA: TGTGGCGCTCTAAATCGGGGGAGGACAAACTACGAGCAGTACTTC. The chain combines TRBV30 with TRBJ2-7; D perhaps matches TRBD2 (6 bases). CDR1 is GTSNPN, CDR2 SVGIG, per germline (reference sequence). The CDR3 has 15 amino acids.

The chain links TRBV30 to TRBJ2-1; no firm D call. With 0 bases removed from V and 0 bases from J, the gap between germline ends came to 9 bases. The length of the CDR3 is 15 residues. Germline CDR1 reads GTSNPN; CDR2 reads SVGIG (reference sequence). CDR3 DNA: TGTGCCTGGAGTGTTTTGGGTATCTCCTACAATGAGCAGTTCTTC. Translating gives CAWSVLGISYNEQFF.

The chain couples TRBV11-2 to TRBJ1-1; D possibly corresponds to TRBD1 (6 bases). The CDR3 runs 14 residues. The germline CDR1 and CDR2 sequences are SGHAT and FQNNGV. V lost 2 bases, J lost 4 bases, and 11 bases lay in between. CDR3 bases: TGTGCCAGCAGCTTACAGGGGAGCGGCACTGAAGCTTTCTTT. It is translated as CASSLQGSGTEAFF.

CDR3 coding DNA: TGTGCCAGCGGGCCATCAGGGACTCGAAATACGCAGTATTTT. Its translation: CASGPSGTRNTQYF. The gene calls are TRBV6-5 and TRBJ2-3, with a possible D match to TRBD2 (6 bases). In germline, CDR1 is MNHEY, CDR2 SVGAGI. The CDR3 is 14 amino acids. Trimming stripped 8 bases from V and 7 bases from J, with 19 bases between.

The chain carries TRBV6-5 and TRBJ2-7; no firm D call. The CDR3 runs to 13 residues. Trimming stripped 8 bases from V and 3 bases from J, with 14 bases between. Looked up from germline, CDR1 is MNHEY and CDR2 is SVGAGI. The CDR3 loop is CASGRGSSYEQYF. The CDR3 region has the DNA TGTGCCAGCGGCCGAGGTAGCAGCTACGAGCAGTACTTC.

The V gene is TRBV6-5, the J gene TRBJ2-7; D unclear. Trimming removed 7 bases at V and 5 bases at J, with 18 bases between. The CDR3 contains 14 residues. CDR1 MNHEY and CDR2 SVGAGI come from the germline V gene. The DNA of the CDR3 is TGTGCCAGCACCATGAACCCGAGCTGGAACGAGCAGTACTTC. This translates into CASTMNPSWNEQYF.